This T cell receptor beta chain was profiled in a study of blood T cell repertoires in COVID-19. The CDR3 runs to 18 residues. V shed 2 bases and J shed 0 bases, with 17 bases lying between them. CDR1 and CDR2 (germline): MGHRA, YSYEKL. Libraries were prepared by immunoSEQ multiplex PCR; TCRdb keeps only in-frame clonotypes and omits some of them. The repertoire holds 20,000 to 25,000 clones, with 85% to 90% as singletons. The sequencing sample was made of peripheral blood. The receptor was isolated from a man aged 45-65 years with active COVID-19. The rearrangement uses TRBV4-1 and TRBJ1-5; TRBD1 might be the D (6 bases). CDR3 nucleotides: TGCGCCAGCAGCCAATACAAAGGGGGTCGGGATAGCAATCAGCCCCAGCATTTT. This gives the protein CASSQYKGGRDSNQPQHF.